This T cell receptor beta chain was obtained from a study of beta chain features in type 1 diabetes. Whole-study results and caveats: People with Type 1 diabetes carried modestly yet significantly shorter TCRB CDR3s in all four CD4+ subsets. Researchers caution that PCR might favor shorter templates, equally among patients and controls.

A remark on this clone: No antigen is known for it.

Staining for CD45RO/CCR7/CD25/CD127/CD95/CD27 allowed sorting of CD4+ naive, central memory, regulatory and stem cell-like memory cells. Sequencing targeted expressed TCRB transcripts, as all isolated RNA had been reverse transcribed. Only in-frame clones appear in the TCRdb table, and some are missing; sequencing was by immunoSEQ multiplex PCR. In the table there are 310,000 or so clones, 8% of which are singletons. Trimming cost V 4 bases and J 5 bases; bases outside gene matches: 7. CDR1 KGHSH and CDR2 LQKENI come from the germline V gene. The CDR3 runs to 15 residues. This TCR came from a woman between 18 and 29 years old in good health. Sequencing was carried out using central memory CD4+ T cells from blood. The genes are TRBV18 and TRBJ2-5, with 10 bases identical to TRBD1. This CDR3 reads CASSLRTGGMETQYF. CDR3 in DNA: TGTGCCAGCTCACTACGGACAGGGGGTATGGAGACCCAGTACTTC.